This entry lists 12 T cell receptor beta chains sequenced from one sample in a study of blood T cell repertoires in COVID-19. Clones were read by immunoSEQ multiplex PCR, and TCRdb kept only the in-frame ones, dropping some. Of around 100,000 clones in the sample, 70% to 90% are singletons; the top ten hold approximately 1.5%. The sequenced sample consisted of peripheral blood. Receptors originate from a man aged 35-49 years with acute or convalescent COVID-19.

V usage is TRBV7-9 and J usage is TRBJ2-7; 7 bases map to TRBD1. Losses at the gene ends were 9 bases for V and 4 bases for J; bases not matched to a gene: 6. Germline CDR1 is SEHNR and CDR2 is FQNEAQ (reference sequence). The CDR3 length is 12 residues. In DNA, the CDR3 is TGTGCCAGTTCGACAGGGAGTTACGAGCAGTACTTC. Translating it yields CASSTGSYEQYF.

The chain employs TRBV7-3 and TRBJ2-7; a weak D match, TRBD2 (6 bases). The CDR3 runs 14 residues. Trimming cost V 0 bases and J 9 bases, with 15 bases left between them. Germline V gene lookup returns CDR1 SGHTA and CDR2 FQGTGA. CDR3 coding DNA: TGTGCCAGCAGCTTAACGGGCAGGGAGGACTCGCAGTACTTC. It specifies CASSLTGREDSQYF.

This chain connects TRBV3-1 (or the pseudogene TRBV3-2) to TRBJ2-7, with TRBD2 matching over 8 bases. The CDR3 has 14 residues. The V and J ends lost 3 bases and 2 bases, in that order; junction bases with no gene match: 3. Germline CDR1 LGHDT, CDR2 YNNKEL (reference sequence). This CDR3 is CASSQRGGTYEQYF. The CDR3 DNA is TGTGCCAGCAGCCAGCGCGGGGGGACCTACGAGCAGTACTTC.

The CDR3 DNA sequence: TGCGCCAGCAGCTTGGGGACAGGCCTCTATGGCTACACCTTC. Protein product: CASSLGTGLYGYTF. This sequence joins TRBV5-1 and TRBJ1-2; 7 bases align to TRBD1. The V gene end was trimmed by 0 bases and the J gene end by 4 bases; junction bases not matched to a gene: 3. Per the germline V gene, CDR1 is SGHRS and CDR2 is YFSETQ. This CDR3 is 14 amino acids long.

This chain joins TRBV6-6 and TRBJ1-5; D possibly corresponds to TRBD1 (5 bases). Trimming took 6 bases from V and 6 from J, leaving 21 bases between them. CDR1 is MNHNY and CDR2 is SVGAGI in the germline V gene (reference sequence). This CDR3 comprises 16 residues. The CDR3 region has the DNA TGTGCCAGCAGCTGGACCGACCCTGGGGCGACTCAGCCCCAGCATTTT. It translates to CASSWTDPGATQPQHF.

The gene calls are TRBV28 and TRBJ1-5, with D unclear. With 1 base removed from V and 10 bases from J, the gap between germline ends came to 8 bases. The CDR3 has 12 residues. CDR1 MDHEN and CDR2 SYDVKM come from the germline V gene. DNA of the CDR3: TGTGCCAGCAGTTTATTGTTTTATCCCCAGCATTTT. As protein: CASSLLFYPQHF. Full variable domain (missing parts from reference TRBV28 and TRBJ1-5): DVKVTQSSRYLVKRTGEKVFLECVQDMDHENMFWYRQDPGLGLRLIYFSYDVKMKEKGDIPEGYSVSREKKERFSLILESASTNQTSMYLCASSLLFYPQHFGDGTRLSIL.

The chain is built from TRBV19 and TRBJ2-1; TRBD2 agrees at 8 bases. Germline V gene data show CDR1 as LNHDA and CDR2 as SQIVND (reference sequence). This CDR3 contains 14 residues. The V and J ends lost 6 bases and 4 bases, in that order; junction bases with no gene match: 5. The CDR3, as DNA: TGTGCCAGTAGCTCGGGGGGGGTTTACAATGAGCAGTTCTTC. Amino acid sequence: CASSSGGVYNEQFF.

This clone was detected only a few times. The V gene is TRBV20-1, the J gene TRBJ2-1; TRBD2 is a possible D gene (5 bases). The V end was cut by 8 bases, the J end by 4 bases, with 9 bases between. The germline V gene encodes CDR1 DFQATT and CDR2 SNEGSKA (reference sequence). The CDR3 runs 11 residues. The CDR3 DNA is TGCAGTCAGGACTTGTACAATGAGCAGTTCTTC. It translates to CSQDLYNEQFF.

The chain is built from TRBV6-5 and TRBJ1-1; the D is unclear. The CDR3 runs 13 residues. Germline V gene data show CDR1 as MNHEY and CDR2 as SVGAGI. The V end was cut by 6 bases, the J end by 1 base, with 9 bases between. The CDR3 DNA reads TGTGCCAGCAGCCGCCCAGAGAACACTGAAGCTTTCTTT. It encodes CASSRPENTEAFF.

The chain recombines TRBV2 with TRBJ1-1; possibly TRBD1 for D (5 bases). Germline V CDR1 and CDR2: SNHLY, FYNNEI. This CDR3 is 14 amino acids long. V lost 7 bases to trimming and J lost 4 bases, with 16 bases between them. The CDR3 loop reads CASKWAGMGTEAFF. CDR3 in DNA: TGTGCCAGCAAATGGGCAGGGATGGGCACTGAAGCTTTCTTT.

V is TRBV7-2 and J is TRBJ2-5, with D maybe TRBD2 (5 bases). Germline V CDR1 and CDR2: SGHTA, FQGNSA. With 5 bases removed from V and 5 bases from J, the gap between germline ends came to 18 bases. The CDR3 has 15 residues. The DNA for the CDR3 is TGTGCCAGCAGCGTTACACCCCTCACGGGGGAGACCCAGTACTTC. Residues: CASSVTPLTGETQYF. The full variable domain, in which reference TRBV7-2 and TRBJ2-5 provide the parts outside the CDR3, is GAGVSQSPSNKVTEKGKDVELRCDPISGHTALYWYRQSLGQGLEFLIYFQGNSAPDKSGLPSDRFSAERTGGSVSTLTIQRTQQEDSAVYLCASSVTPLTGETQYFGPGTRLLVL.

The chain joins TRBV18 to TRBJ2-7; a weak D match, TRBD2 (5 bases). Trimming took off 6 bases at V and 3 bases at J, with 15 bases between the two ends. Per germline, CDR1 KGHSH and CDR2 LQKENI. CDR3 length: 14 amino acids. The CDR3 DNA follows: TGTGCCAGCTCCCCGAGACTATCCAACTACGAGCAGTACTTC. This codes for CASSPRLSNYEQYF.